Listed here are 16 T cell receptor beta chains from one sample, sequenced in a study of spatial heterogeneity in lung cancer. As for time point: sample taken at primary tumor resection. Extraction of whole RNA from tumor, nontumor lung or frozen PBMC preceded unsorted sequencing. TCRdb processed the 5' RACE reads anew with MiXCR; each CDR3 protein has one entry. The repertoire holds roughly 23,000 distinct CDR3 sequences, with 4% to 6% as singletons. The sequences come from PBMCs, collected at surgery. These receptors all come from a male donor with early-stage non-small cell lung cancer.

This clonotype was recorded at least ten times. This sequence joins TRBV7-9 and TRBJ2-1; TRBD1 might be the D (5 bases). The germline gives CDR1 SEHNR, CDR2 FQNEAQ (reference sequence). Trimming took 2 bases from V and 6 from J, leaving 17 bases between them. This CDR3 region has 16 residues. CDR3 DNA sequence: TGTGCCAGCAGCTTACCCCTGGGGCTAGGGGCCAATGAGCAGTTCTTC. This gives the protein CASSLPLGLGANEQFF. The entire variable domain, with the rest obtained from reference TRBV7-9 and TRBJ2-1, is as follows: DTGVSQNPRHKITKRGQNVTFRCDPISEHNRLYWYRQTLGQGPEFLTYFQNEAQLEKSRLLSDRFSAERPKGSFSTLEIQRTEQGDSAMYLCASSLPLGLGANEQFFGPGTRLTVL.

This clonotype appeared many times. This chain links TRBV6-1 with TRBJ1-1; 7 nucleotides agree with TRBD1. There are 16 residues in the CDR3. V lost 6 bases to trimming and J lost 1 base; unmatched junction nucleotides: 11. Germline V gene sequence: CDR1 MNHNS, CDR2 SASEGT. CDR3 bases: TGTGCCAGCAGCCCGCGCAGGGGGGCAGCGAACACTGAAGCTTTCTTT. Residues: CASSPRRGAANTEAFF.

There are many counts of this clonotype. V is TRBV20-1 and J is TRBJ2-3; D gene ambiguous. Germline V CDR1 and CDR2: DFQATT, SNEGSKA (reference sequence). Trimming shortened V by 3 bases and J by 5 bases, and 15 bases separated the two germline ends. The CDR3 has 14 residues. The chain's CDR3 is CSARPPWLGDTQYF. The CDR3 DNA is TGCAGTGCTAGGCCGCCGTGGCTGGGAGATACGCAGTATTTT.

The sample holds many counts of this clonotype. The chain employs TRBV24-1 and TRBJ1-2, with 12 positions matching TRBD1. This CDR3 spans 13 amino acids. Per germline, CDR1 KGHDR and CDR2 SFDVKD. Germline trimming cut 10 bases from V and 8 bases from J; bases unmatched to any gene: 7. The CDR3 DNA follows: TGTGCCACGCAGGGACAGGGGGCTCAGGGCTACACCTTC. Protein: CATQGQGAQGYTF.

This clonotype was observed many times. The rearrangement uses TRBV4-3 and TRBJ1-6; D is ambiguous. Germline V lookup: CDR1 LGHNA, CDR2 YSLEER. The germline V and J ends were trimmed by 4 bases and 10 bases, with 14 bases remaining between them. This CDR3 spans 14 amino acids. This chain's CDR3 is CASSLGRIKSPLHF. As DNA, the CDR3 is TGCGCCAGCAGCCTTGGCAGGATAAAGTCACCCCTCCACTTT.

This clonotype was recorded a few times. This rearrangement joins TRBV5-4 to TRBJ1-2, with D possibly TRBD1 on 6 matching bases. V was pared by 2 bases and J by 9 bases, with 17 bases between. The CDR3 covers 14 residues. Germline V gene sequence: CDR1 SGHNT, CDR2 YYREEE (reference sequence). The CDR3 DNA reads TGTGCCAGCAGCTTCCCCCCAGTGGGGGGCAGCTACACCTTC. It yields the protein CASSFPPVGGSYTF.

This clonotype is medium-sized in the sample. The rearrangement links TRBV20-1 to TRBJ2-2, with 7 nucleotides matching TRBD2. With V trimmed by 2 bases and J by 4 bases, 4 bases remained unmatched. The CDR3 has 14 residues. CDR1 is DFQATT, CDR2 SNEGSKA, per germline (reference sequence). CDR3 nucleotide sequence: TGCAGTGCTAGATCGGGGGGTAGCACCGGGGAGCTGTTTTTT. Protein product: CSARSGGSTGELFF.

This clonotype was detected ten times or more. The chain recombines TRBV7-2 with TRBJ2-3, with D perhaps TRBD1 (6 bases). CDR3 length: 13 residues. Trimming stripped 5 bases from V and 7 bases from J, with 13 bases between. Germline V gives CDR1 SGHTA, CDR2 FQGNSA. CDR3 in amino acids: CASSPPGQHTQYF. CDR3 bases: TGTGCCAGCAGCCCCCCGGGACAACATACGCAGTATTTT.

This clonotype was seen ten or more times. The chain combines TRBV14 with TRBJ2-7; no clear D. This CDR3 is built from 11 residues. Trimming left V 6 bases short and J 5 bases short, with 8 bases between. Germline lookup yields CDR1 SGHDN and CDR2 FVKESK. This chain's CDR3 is CASSNRHEQYF. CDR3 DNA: TGTGCCAGCAGTAACCGTCACGAGCAGTACTTC.

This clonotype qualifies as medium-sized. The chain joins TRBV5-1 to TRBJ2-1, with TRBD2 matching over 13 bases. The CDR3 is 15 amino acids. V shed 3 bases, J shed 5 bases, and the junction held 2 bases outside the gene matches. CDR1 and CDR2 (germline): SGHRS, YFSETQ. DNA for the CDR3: TGCGCCAGCAGCTCCGGGACTAGCGGGAACAATGAGCAGTTCTTC. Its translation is CASSSGTSGNNEQFF.

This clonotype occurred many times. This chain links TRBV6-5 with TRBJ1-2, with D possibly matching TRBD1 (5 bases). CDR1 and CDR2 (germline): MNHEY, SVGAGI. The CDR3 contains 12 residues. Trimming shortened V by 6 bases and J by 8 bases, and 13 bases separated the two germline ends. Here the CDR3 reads CASRSGNSGYTF. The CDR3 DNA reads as TGTGCCAGCAGGTCAGGGAATTCCGGCTACACCTTC.

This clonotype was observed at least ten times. CDR3 sequence: CATLTGTATYEQYF. The CDR3 DNA reads as TGTGCCACACTAACCGGGACCGCCACCTACGAGCAGTACTTC. This rearrangement joins TRBV6-1 to TRBJ2-7; tentatively, D is TRBD1 or TRBD2 (5 bases each). Germline values: CDR1 MNHNS, CDR2 SASEGT. This CDR3 has 14 residues. Trimming removed 10 bases at V and 2 bases at J, with 18 bases between.

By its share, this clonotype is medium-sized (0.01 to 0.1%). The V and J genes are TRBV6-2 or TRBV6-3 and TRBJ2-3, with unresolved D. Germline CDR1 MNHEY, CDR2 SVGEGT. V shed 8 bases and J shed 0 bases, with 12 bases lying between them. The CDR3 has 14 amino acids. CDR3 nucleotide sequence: TGTGCCAGCGATGTAGGGCTGAGCACAGATACGCAGTATTTT. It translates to CASDVGLSTDTQYF.

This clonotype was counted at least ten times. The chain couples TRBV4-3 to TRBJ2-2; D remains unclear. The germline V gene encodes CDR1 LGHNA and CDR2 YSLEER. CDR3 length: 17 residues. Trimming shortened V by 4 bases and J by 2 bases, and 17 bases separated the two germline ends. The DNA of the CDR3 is TGCGCCAGCAGCCGCCAAAGCATTCAATTTAACACCGGGGAGCTGTTTTTT. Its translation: CASSRQSIQFNTGELFF.

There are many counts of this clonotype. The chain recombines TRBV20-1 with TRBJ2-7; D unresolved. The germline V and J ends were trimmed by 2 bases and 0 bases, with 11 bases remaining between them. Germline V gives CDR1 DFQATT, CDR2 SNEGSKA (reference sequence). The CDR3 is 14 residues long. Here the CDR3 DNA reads TGCAGTGCTAGACGGGCGGCAAGCTCCTACGAGCAGTACTTC. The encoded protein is CSARRAASSYEQYF.

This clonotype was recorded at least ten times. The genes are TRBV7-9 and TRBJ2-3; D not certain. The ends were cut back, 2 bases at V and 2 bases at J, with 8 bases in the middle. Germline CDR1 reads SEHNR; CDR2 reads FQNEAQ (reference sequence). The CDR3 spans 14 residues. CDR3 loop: CASSLIGDTDTQYF. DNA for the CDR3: TGTGCCAGCAGCTTAATTGGAGACACAGATACGCAGTATTTT.